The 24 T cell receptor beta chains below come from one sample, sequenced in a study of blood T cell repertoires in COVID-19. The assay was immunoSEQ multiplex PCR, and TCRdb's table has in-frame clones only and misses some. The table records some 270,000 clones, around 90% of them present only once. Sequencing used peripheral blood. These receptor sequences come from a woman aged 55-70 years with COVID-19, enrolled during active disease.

The CDR3 bases are TGTGCCAGCAGCTTGGATACAGGGAGTAATGAAAAACTGTTTTTT. This encodes CASSLDTGSNEKLFF. V gene TRBV7-2 combines with J gene TRBJ1-4, with D possibly matching TRBD1 (6 bases). V was clipped by 3 bases and J by 4 bases, with 12 bases between them. The germline V gene has CDR1 SGHTA and CDR2 FQGNSA. There are 15 residues in the CDR3.

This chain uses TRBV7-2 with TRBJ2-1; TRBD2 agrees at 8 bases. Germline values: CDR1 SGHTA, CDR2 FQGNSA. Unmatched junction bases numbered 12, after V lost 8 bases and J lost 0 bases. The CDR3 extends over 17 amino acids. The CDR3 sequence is CASAGASGSRSYNEQFF. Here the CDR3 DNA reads TGTGCCAGCGCAGGAGCTAGCGGGTCTCGCTCCTACAATGAGCAGTTCTTC.

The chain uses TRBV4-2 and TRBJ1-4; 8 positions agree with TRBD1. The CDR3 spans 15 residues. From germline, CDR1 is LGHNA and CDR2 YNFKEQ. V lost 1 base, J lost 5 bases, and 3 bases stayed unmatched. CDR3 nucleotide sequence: TGTGCCAGCAGCCAAGCACAGGGGGGGAATGAAAAACTGTTTTTT. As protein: CASSQAQGGNEKLFF.

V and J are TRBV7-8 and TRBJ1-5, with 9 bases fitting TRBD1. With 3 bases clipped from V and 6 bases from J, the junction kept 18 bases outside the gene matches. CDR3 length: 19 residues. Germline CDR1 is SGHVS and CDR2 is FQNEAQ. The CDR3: CASSFWELLRDRAVQPQHF. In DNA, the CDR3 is TGTGCCAGCAGCTTTTGGGAGCTACTCCGGGACAGGGCAGTTCAGCCCCAGCATTTT.

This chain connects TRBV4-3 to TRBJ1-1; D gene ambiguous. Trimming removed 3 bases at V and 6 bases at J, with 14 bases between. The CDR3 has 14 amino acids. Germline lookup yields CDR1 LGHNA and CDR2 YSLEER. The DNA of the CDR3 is TGCGCCAGCAGCCAGGCAGATCTCGGGGCTGAAGCTTTCTTT. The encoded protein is CASSQADLGAEAFF.

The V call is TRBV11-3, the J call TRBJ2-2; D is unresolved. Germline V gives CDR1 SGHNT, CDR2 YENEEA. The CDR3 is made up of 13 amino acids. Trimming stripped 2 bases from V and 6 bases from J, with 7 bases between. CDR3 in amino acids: CASSLRLAGELFF. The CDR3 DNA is TGTGCCAGCAGCTTACGGTTGGCCGGGGAGCTGTTTTTT.

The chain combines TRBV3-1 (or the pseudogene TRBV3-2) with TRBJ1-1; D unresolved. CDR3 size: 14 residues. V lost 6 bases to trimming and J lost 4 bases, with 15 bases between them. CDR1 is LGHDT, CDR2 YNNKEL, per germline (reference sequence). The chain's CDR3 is CASSIARRGTEAFF. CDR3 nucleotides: TGTGCCAGCAGTATCGCTAGGCGGGGCACTGAAGCTTTCTTT.

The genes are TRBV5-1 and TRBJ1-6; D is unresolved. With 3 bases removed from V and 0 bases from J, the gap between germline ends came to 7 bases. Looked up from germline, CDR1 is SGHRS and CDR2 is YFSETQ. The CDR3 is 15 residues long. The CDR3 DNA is TGCGCCAGCAGCTCTTACAACTCCTATAATTCACCCCTCCACTTT. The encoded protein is CASSSYNSYNSPLHF.

CDR3 sequence (DNA): TGTGCCTGGAGGGGCAGCCAACTCAACACCATATATTTT. Protein: CAWRGSQLNTIYF. V usage is TRBV30 and J usage is TRBJ1-3; the D is unclear. The CDR3 has 13 amino acids. Looked up from germline, CDR1 is GTSNPN and CDR2 is SVGIG (reference sequence). Trimming left V 3 bases short and J 7 bases short, with 13 bases between.

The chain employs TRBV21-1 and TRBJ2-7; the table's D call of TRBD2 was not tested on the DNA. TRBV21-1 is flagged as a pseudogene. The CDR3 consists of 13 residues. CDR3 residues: CASSTGGSYEQYF. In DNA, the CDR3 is TGTGCCAGCAGCACCGGCGGTTCCTACGAGCAGTACTTC.

The CDR3 nucleotides read TGTGCCAGCAGTGGGCAGGGTTCCTACAATGAGCAGTTCTTC. This translates into CASSGQGSYNEQFF. The genes are TRBV2 and TRBJ2-1, with a tentative D call TRBD1 (5 bases). V lost 4 bases and J 1 base, leaving 8 bases between the germline ends. From germline, CDR1 is SNHLY and CDR2 FYNNEI. There are 14 residues in the CDR3.

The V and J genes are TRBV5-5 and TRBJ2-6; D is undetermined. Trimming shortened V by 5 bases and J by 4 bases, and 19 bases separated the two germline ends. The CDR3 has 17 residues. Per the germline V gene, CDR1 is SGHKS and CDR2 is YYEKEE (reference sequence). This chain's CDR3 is CASRLSASLEGANVLTF. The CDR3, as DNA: TGTGCCAGCAGATTAAGCGCTTCCTTAGAAGGGGCCAACGTCCTGACTTTC.

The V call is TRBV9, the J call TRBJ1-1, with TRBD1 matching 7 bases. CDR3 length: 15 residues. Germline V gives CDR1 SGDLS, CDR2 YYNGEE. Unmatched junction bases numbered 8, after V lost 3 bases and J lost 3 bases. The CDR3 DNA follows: TGTGCCAGCAGCGGATCGGGACAGCCCTACACTGAAGCTTTCTTT. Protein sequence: CASSGSGQPYTEAFF.

In DNA, the CDR3 is TGTGCCACCAGCCTACGTCAGGGTACGGAAGCTTTCTTT. It specifies CATSLRQGTEAFF. This chain uses TRBV15 with TRBJ1-1, with D perhaps matching TRBD1 (5 bases). Germline V CDR1 and CDR2: LNHNV, YYDKDF (reference sequence). This CDR3 spans 13 amino acids. V lost 5 bases to trimming and J lost 8 bases, with 15 bases between them.

The CDR3 coding sequence is TGTGCCAGCTCACCGATCGTTAGCTCTGGAAACACCATATATTTT. Its protein is CASSPIVSSGNTIYF. This rearrangement joins TRBV18 to TRBJ1-3; D call uncertain. V was cut by 3 bases and J by 0 bases, with 9 bases left in between. Germline CDR1 KGHSH, CDR2 LQKENI. The CDR3 extends over 15 amino acids. The complete variable domain, with remaining parts taken from reference TRBV18 and TRBJ1-3, reads NAGVMQNPRHLVRRRGQEARLRCSPMKGHSHVYWYRQLPEEGLKFMVYLQKENIIDESGMPKERFSAEFPKEGPSILRIQQVVRGDSAAYFCASSPIVSSGNTIYFGEGSWLTVV.

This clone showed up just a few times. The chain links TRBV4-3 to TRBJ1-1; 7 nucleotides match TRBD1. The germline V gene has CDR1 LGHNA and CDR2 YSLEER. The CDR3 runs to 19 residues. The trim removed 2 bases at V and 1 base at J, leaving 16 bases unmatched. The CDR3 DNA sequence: TGCGCCAGCAGCCAATTCCCCACAGGGGCCCGGGGAGGGAACACTGAAGCTTTCTTT. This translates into CASSQFPTGARGGNTEAFF.

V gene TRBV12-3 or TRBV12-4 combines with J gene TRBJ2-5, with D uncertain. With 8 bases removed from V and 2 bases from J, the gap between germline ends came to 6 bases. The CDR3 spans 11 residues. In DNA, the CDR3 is TGTGCCAGCGGGCAGCAAGAGACCCAGTACTTC. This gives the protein CASGQQETQYF.

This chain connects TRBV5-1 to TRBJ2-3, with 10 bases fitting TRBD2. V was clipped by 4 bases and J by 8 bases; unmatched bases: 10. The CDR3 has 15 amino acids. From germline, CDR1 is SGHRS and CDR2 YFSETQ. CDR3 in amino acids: CASSTAGGPSGTQYF. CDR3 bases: TGCGCCAGCAGCACAGCGGGGGGGCCGTCCGGTACGCAGTATTTT.

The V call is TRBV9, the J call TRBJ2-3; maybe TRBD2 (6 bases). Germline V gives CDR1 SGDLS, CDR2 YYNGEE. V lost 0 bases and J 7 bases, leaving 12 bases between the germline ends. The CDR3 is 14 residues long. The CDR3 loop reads CASSVVSGVHTQYF. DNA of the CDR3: TGTGCCAGCAGCGTAGTTTCGGGGGTACATACGCAGTATTTT.

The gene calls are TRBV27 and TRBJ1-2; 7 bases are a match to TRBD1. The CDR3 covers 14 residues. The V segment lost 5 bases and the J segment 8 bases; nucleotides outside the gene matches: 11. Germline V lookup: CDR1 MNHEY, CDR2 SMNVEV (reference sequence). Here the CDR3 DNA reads TGTGCCAGCAGTACTTCAACAGGGGTATACGGCTACACCTTC. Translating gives CASSTSTGVYGYTF.

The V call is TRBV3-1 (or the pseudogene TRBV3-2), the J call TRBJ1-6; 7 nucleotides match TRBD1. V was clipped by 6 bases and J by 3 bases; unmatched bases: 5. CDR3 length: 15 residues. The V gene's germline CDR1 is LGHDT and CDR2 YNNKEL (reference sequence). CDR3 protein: CASRPTGNYNSPLHF. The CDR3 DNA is TGTGCCAGCAGACCGACAGGGAACTATAATTCACCCCTCCACTTT.

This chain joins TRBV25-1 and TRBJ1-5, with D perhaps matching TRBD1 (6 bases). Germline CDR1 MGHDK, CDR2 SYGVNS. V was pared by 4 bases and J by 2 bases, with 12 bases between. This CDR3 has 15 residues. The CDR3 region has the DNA TGTGCCAGCAGTGGAACGACAGGAGGCAATCAGCCCCAGCATTTT. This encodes CASSGTTGGNQPQHF.

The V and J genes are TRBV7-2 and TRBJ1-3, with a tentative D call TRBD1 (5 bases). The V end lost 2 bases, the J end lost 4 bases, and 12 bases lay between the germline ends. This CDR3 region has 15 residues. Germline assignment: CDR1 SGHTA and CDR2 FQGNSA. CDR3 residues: CASSLLGAQGNTIYF. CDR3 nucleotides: TGTGCCAGCAGCTTATTAGGGGCGCAGGGAAACACCATATATTTT.

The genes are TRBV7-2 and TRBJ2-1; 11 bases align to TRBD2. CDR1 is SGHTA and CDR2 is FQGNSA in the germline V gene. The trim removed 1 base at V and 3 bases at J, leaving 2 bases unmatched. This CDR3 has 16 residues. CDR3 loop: CASSLGLAGGYNEQFF. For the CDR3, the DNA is TGTGCCAGCAGCTTAGGGCTAGCGGGGGGCTACAATGAGCAGTTCTTC.